This TCR beta chain came from a study of vaccination and CD4 T cells after COVID-19. About the study: Six males and four females, two of them Hispanic, were enrolled as convalescents.

Note on this clonotype: Its antigen is not known.

Treatment: approximately nine-day PBMC culture with coronavirus spike peptide pools or control peptides (ViraFEST assay). For ViraFEST, peptide pools expanded antigen-specific T cells, after which the TCRs were sequenced. With 5 bases clipped from V and 5 bases from J, the junction kept 9 bases outside the gene matches. The CDR3 has 15 amino acids. The V gene's germline CDR1 is LNHDA and CDR2 SQIVND (reference sequence). The study sequenced cultured CD4+ T cell DNA using the Oncomine TCR Beta short-read assay. TCRdb called the PCR reads again in MiXCR, with one record for every CDR3 protein. The sample has around 13,000 distinct CDR3 sequences; 45% to 60% are singletons. Findings and caveats of the study: Convalescent patients' vaccine-specific clones were spike mono-reactive in 304 of 307 cases. Convalescent patients' median share of reactive clones seen only post-vaccination was about 86%.

What was sequenced was CD4+ T cells from blood, cultured in vitro. V usage is TRBV19 and J usage is TRBJ1-1; 9 bases line up with TRBD1. This receptor was taken from a human donor who had recovered from COVID-19. DNA for the CDR3: TGTGCCAGTAGTGAGGGACAGGGACGATGGACTGAAGCTTTCTTT. This gives the protein CASSEGQGRWTEAFF.